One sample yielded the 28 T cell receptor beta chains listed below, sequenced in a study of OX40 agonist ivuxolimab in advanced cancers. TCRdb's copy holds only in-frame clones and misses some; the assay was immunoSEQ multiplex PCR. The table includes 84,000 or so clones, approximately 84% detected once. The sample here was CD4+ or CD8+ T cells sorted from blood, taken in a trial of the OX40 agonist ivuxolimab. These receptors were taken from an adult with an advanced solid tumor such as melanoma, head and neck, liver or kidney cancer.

CDR3 DNA sequence: TGTGCCAGCACCCGCGGGGGGGGCTACAATGAGCAGTTCTTC. Its protein is CASTRGGGYNEQFF. The V gene is TRBV6-5, the J gene TRBJ2-1; 9 bases are shared with TRBD2. The CDR3 is 14 residues long. Trimming cost V 7 bases and J 3 bases; bases outside gene matches: 4. Germline V CDR1 and CDR2: MNHEY, SVGAGI.

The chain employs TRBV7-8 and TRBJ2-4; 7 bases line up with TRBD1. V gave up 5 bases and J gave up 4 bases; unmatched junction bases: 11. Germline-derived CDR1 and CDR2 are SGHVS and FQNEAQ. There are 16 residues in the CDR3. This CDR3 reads CASSPAPGQTKNIQYF. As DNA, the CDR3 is TGTGCCAGCAGCCCCGCCCCGGGACAGACGAAAAACATTCAGTACTTC.

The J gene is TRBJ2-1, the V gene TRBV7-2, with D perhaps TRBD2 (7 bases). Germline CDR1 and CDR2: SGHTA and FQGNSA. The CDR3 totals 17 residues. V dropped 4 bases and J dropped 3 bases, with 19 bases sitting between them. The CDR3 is CASSSSGAGAFYNEQFF. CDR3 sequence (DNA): TGTGCCAGCAGCTCGAGCGGGGCGGGGGCCTTCTACAATGAGCAGTTCTTC. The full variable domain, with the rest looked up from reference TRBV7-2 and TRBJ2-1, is GAGVSQSPSNKVTEKGKDVELRCDPISGHTALYWYRQSLGQGLEFLIYFQGNSAPDKSGLPSDRFSAERTGGSVSTLTIQRTQQEDSAVYLCASSSSGAGAFYNEQFFGPGTRLTVL.

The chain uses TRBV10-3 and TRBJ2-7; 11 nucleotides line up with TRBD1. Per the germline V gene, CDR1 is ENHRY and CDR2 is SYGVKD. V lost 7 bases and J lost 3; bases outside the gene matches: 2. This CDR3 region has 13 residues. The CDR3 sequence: CAITGTGGYEQYF. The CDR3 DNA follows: TGTGCCATCACAGGGACAGGGGGCTACGAGCAGTACTTC.

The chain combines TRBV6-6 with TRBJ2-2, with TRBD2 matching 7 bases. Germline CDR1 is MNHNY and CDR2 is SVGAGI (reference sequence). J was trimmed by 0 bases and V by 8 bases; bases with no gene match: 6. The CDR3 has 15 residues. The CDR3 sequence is CASGRGLANTGELFF. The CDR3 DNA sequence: TGTGCCAGCGGGAGGGGCCTCGCGAACACCGGGGAGCTGTTTTTT.

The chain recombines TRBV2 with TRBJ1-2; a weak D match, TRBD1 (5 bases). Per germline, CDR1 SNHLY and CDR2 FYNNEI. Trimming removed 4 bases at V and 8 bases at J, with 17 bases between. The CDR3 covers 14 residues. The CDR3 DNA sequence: TGTGCCAGCAGTGGGGGGTCAGGAATTGGCGGCTACACCTTC. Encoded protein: CASSGGSGIGGYTF.

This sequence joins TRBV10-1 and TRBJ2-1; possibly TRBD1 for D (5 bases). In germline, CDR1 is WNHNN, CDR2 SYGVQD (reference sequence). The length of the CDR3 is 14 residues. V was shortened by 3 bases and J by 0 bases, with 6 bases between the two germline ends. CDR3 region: CASSETGSYNEQFF. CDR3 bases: TGCGCCAGCAGTGAAACAGGCTCCTACAATGAGCAGTTCTTC.

The CDR3 nucleotides read TGTGCCAGCAGTTTATCGAGCGCCTATCAGCCCCAGCATTTT. Translating gives CASSLSSAYQPQHF. The V and J genes are TRBV27 and TRBJ1-5; D not certain. The germline V and J ends were trimmed by 0 bases and 5 bases, with 8 bases remaining between them. Germline values: CDR1 MNHEY, CDR2 SMNVEV (reference sequence). This CDR3 region has 14 residues.

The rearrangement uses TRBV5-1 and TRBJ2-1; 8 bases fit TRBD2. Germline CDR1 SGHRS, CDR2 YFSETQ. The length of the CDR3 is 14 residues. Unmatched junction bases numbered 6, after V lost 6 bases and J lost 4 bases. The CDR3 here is CASTAGGDYNEQFF. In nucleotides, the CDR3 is TGCGCCAGCACAGCCGGGGGGGATTACAATGAGCAGTTCTTC.

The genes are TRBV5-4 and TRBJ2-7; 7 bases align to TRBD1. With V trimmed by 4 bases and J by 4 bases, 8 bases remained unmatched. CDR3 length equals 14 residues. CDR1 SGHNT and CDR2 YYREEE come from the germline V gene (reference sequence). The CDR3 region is CASSQTGKKYEQYF. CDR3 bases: TGTGCCAGCAGCCAGACAGGGAAAAAGTACGAGCAGTACTTC. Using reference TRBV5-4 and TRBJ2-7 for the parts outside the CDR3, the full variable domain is ETGVTQSPTHLIKTRGQQVTLRCSSQSGHNTVSWYQQALGQGPQFIFQYYREEENGRGNFPPRFSGLQFPNYSSELNVNALELDDSALYLCASSQTGKKYEQYFGPGTRLTVT.

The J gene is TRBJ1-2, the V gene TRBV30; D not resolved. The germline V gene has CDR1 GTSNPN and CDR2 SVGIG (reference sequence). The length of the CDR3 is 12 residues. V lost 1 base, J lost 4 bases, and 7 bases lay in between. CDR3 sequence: CAWSAPTYGYTF. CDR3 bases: TGTGCCTGGAGTGCACCGACCTATGGCTACACCTTC.

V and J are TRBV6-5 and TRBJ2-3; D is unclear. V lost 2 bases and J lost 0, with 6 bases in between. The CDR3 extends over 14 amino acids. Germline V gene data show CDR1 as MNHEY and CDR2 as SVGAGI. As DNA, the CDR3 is TGTGCCAGCAGTTACCAGGACAGCACAGATACGCAGTATTTT. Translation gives CASSYQDSTDTQYF.

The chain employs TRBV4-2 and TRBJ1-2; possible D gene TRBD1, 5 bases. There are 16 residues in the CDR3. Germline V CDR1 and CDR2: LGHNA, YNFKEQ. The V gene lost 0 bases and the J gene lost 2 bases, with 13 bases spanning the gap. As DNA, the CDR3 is TGTGCCAGCAGCCAAGATCAGCCCCAGGGCAACTATGGCTACACCTTC. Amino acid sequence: CASSQDQPQGNYGYTF.

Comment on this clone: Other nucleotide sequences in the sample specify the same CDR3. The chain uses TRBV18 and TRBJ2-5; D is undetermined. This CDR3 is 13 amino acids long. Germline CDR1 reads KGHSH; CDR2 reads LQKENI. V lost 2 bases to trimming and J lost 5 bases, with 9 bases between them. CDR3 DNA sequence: TGTGCCAGCTCACCAGGGGTCGGGGAGACCCAGTACTTC. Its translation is CASSPGVGETQYF.

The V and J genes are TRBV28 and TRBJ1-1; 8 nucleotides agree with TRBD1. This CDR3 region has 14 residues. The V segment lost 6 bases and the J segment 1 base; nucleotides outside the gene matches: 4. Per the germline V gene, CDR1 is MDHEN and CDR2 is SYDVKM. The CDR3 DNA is TGTGCCAGCAGGGCGGGACAGGCGAACACTGAAGCTTTCTTT. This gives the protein CASRAGQANTEAFF.

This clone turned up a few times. The DNA for the CDR3 is TGCGCCAGCAGTGAGCGGACAGGGGGGACCCAGTACTTC. Translation: CASSERTGGTQYF. This chain uses TRBV10-1 with TRBJ2-5; TRBD1 aligns across 10 bases. CDR1 and CDR2 (germline): WNHNN, SYGVQD (reference sequence). This CDR3 contains 13 residues. The trim removed 2 bases at V and 7 bases at J, leaving 1 base unmatched.

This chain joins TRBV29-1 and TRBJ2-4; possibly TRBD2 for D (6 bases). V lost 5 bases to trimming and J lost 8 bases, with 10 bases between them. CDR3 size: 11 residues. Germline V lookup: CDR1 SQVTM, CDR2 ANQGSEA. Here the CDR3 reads CSVLGRHIQYF. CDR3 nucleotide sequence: TGCAGCGTTCTAGGGAGGCACATTCAGTACTTC.

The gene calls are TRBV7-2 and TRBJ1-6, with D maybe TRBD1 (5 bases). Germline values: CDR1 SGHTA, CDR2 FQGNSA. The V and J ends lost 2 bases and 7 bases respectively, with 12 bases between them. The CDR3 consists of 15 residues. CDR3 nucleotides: TGTGCCAGCAGCTTATGGGCGCCAGGGAATTCACCCCTCCACTTT. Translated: CASSLWAPGNSPLHF.

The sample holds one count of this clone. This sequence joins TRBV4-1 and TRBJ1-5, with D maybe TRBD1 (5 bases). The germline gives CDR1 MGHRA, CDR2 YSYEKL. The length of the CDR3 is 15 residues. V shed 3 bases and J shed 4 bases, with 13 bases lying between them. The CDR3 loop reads CASSHAGLLNQPQHF. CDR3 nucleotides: TGCGCCAGCAGCCATGCGGGGCTTTTGAATCAGCCCCAGCATTTT.

The CDR3 loop is CASSESRDVIEQYV. CDR3 nucleotides: TGCGCCAGCAGTGAGTCACGAGACGTAATCGAGCAGTACGTC. The chain recombines TRBV10-2 with TRBJ2-7; D is uncertain. CDR3 length: 14 amino acids. Germline-derived CDR1 and CDR2 are WSHSY and SAAADI. The V end was cut by 0 bases, the J end by 6 bases, with 12 bases between.

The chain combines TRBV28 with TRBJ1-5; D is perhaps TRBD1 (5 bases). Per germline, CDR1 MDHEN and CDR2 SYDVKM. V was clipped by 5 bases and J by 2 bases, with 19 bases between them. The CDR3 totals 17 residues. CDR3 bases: TGTGCCAGCAGTCGGCTAAAATTAAGGGGTGGCAATCAGCCCCAGCATTTT. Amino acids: CASSRLKLRGGNQPQHF.

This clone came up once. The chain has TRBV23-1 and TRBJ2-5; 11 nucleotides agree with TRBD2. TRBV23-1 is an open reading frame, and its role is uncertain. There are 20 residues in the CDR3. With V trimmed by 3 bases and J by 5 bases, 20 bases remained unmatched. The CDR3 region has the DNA TGCGCCAGCAGTCAGCGGCCACAGGGGGTGACTAGCGGGGATCCCGAGACCCAGTACTTC. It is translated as CASSQRPQGVTSGDPETQYF.

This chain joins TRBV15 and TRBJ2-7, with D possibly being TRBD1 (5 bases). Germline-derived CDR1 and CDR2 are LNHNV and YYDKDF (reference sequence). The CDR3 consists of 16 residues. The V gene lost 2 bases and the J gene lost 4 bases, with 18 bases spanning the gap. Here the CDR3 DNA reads TGTGCCACCAGCAGACTAAATAGACAGCTTGTTTACGAGCAGTACGTC. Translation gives CATSRLNRQLVYEQYV.

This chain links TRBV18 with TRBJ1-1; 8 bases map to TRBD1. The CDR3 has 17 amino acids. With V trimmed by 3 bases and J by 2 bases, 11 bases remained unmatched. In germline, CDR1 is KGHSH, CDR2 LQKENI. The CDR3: CASSPYVPGGTNTEAFF. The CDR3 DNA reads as TGTGCCAGCTCACCCTACGTCCCAGGGGGCACAAACACTGAAGCTTTCTTT.

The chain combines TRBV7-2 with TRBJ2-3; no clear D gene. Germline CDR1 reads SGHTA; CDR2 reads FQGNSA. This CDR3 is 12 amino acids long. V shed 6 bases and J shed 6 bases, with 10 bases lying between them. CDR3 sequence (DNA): TGTGCCAGCAGTTCCGGTATGGATACGCAGTATTTT. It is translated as CASSSGMDTQYF.

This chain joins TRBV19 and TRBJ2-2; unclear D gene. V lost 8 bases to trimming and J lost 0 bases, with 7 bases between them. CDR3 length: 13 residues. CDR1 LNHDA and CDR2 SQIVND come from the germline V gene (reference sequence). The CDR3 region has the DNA TGTGCCAGTGCGGAACCGAACACCGGGGAGCTGTTTTTT. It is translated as CASAEPNTGELFF.

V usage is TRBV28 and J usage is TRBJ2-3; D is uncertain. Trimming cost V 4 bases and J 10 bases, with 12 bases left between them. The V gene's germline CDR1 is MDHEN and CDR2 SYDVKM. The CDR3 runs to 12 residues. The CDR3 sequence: CASSSPVNPQYF. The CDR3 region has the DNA TGTGCCAGCAGTTCCCCGGTAAACCCGCAGTATTTT.

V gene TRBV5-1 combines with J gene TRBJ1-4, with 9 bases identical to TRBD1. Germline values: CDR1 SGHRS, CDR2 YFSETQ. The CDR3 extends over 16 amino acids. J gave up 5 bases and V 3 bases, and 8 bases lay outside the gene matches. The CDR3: CASSSGQGTQNEKLFF. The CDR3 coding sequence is TGCGCCAGCAGCTCGGGACAGGGCACTCAAAATGAAAAACTGTTTTTT. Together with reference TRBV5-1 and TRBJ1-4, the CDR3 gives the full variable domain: KAGVTQTPRYLIKTRGQQVTLSCSPISGHRSVSWYQQTPGQGLQFLFEYFSETQRNKGNFPGRFSGRQFSNSRSEMNVSTLELGDSALYLCASSSGQGTQNEKLFFGSGTQLSVL.